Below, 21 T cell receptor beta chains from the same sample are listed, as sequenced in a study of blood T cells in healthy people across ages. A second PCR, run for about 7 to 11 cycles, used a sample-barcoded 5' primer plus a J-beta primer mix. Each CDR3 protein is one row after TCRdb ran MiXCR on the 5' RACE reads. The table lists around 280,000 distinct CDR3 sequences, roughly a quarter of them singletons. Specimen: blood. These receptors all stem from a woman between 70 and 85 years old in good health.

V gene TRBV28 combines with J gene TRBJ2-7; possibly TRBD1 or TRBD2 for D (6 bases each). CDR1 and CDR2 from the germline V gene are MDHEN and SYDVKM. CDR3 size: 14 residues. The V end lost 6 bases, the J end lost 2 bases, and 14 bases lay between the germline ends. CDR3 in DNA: TGTGCCAGCAGGCTACGGGGGCTCCCCTACGAGCAGTACTTC. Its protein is CASRLRGLPYEQYF.

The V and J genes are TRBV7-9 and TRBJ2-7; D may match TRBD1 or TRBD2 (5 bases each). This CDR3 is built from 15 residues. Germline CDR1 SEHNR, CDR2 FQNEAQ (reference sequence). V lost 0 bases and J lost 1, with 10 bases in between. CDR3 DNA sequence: TGTGCCAGCAGCTTAGCGGACGGGGCTTCCTACGAGCAGTACTTC. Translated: CASSLADGASYEQYF.

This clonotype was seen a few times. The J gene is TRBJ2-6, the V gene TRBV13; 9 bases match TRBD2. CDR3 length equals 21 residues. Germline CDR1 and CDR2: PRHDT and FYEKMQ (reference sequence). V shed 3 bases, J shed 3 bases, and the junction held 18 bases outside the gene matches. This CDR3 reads CASSFDRIIAGEGFGANVLTF. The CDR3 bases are TGTGCCAGCAGCTTCGACAGGATCATAGCGGGAGAGGGTTTTGGGGCCAACGTCCTGACTTTC.

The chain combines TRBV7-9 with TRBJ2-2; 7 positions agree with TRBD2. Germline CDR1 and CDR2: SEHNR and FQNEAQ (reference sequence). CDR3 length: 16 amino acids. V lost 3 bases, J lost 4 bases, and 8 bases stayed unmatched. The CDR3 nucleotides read TGTGCCAGCAGCTTCCTACGGGGAGGGAGCACCGGGGAGCTGTTTTTT. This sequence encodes CASSFLRGGSTGELFF.

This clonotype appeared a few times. CDR3 bases: TGTGCCAGTAGTACCCCGAGGGGACAGGAGGGCGCTGAAGCTTTCTTT. This encodes CASSTPRGQEGAEAFF. The genes are TRBV19 and TRBJ1-1, with 8 positions matching TRBD1. Germline V gene lookup returns CDR1 LNHDA and CDR2 SQIVND (reference sequence). The CDR3 sequence is 16 residues long. Trimming cost V 4 bases and J 6 bases; bases outside gene matches: 13.

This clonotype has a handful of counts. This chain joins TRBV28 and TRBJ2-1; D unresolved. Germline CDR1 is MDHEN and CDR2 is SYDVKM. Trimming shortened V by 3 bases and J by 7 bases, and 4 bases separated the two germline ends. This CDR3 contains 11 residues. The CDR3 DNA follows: TGTGCCAGCAGTTTTAAGAATGAGCAGTTCTTC. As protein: CASSFKNEQFF.

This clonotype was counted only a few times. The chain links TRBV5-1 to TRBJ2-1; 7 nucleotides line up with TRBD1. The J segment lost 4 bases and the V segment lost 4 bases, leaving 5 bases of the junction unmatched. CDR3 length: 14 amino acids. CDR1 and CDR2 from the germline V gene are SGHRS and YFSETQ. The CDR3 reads CASSAGTDYNEQFF. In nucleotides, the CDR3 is TGCGCCAGCAGCGCCGGGACAGATTACAATGAGCAGTTCTTC.

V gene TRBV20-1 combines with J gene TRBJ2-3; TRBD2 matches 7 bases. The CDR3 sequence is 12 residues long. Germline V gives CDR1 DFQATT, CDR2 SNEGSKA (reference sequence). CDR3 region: CSAGGVGDTQYF. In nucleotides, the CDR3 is TGCAGCGCTGGGGGGGTGGGAGATACGCAGTATTTT.

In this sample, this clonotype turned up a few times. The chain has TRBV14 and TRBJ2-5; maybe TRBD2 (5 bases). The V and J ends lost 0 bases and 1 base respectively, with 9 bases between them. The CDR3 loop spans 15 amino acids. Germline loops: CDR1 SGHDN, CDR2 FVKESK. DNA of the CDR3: TGTGCCAGCAGCCAAGAGGCGGACTTCCAAGAGACCCAGTACTTC. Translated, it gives CASSQEADFQETQYF.

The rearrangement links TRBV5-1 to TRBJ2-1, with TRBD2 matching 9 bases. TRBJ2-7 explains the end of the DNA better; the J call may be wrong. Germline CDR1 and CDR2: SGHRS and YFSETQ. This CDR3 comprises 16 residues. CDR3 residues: CASSLAQGGRAAEQYF. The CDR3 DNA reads TGCGCCAGCAGCTTGGCACAGGGCGGGAGGGCCGCAGAGCAGTACTTC.

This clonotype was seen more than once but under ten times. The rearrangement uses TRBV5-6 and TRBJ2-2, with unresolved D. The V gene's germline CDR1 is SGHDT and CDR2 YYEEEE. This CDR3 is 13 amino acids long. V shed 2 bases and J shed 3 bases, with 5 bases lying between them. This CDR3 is CASSLPYTGELFF. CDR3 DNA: TGTGCCAGCAGCTTACCCTACACCGGGGAGCTGTTTTTT.

In nucleotides, the CDR3 is TGTGCCAGCAGAGTAGGAGGGGGAAACACTGAAGCTTTCTTT. It codes for CASRVGGGNTEAFF. The rearrangement joins TRBV25-1 to TRBJ1-1, with a weak D call TRBD1 (6 bases). This CDR3 is 14 amino acids long. Germline assignment: CDR1 MGHDK and CDR2 SYGVNS. V shed 6 bases and J shed 2 bases, with 13 bases lying between them.

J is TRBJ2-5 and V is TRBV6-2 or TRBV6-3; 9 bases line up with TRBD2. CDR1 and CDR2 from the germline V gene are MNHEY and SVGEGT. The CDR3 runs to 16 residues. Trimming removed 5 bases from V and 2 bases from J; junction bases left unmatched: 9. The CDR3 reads CASSQRLAEIQETQYF. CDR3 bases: TGTGCCAGCAGTCAACGACTAGCGGAGATACAAGAGACCCAGTACTTC.

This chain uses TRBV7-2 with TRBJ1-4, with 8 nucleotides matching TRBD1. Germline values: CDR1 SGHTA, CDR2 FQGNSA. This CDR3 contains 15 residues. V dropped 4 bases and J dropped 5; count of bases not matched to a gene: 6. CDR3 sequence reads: CASSSGGQGNEKLFF. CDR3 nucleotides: TGTGCCAGCAGCTCAGGTGGACAGGGAAATGAAAAACTGTTTTTT.

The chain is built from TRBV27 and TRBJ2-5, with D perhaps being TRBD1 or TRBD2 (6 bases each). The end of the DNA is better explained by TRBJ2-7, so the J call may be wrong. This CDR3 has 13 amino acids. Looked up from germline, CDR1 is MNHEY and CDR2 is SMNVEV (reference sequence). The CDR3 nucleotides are TGTGCCAGCAGTTTATCGAAGGGGGGCGAGCAGTACTTC. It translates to CASSLSKGGEQYF.

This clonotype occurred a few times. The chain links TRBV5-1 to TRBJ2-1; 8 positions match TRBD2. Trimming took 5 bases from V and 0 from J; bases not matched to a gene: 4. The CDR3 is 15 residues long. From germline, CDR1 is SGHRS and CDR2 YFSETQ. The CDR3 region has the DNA TGCGCCAGCAGTGTCACTAGCGGCTCCTACAATGAGCAGTTCTTC. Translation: CASSVTSGSYNEQFF.

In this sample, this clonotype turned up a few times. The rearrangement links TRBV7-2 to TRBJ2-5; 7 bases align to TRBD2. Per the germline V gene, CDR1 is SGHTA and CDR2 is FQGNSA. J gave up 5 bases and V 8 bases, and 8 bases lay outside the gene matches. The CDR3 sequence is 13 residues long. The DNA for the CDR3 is TGTGCCAGCGGCCGGGACTATAGGGAGACCCAGTACTTC. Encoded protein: CASGRDYRETQYF.

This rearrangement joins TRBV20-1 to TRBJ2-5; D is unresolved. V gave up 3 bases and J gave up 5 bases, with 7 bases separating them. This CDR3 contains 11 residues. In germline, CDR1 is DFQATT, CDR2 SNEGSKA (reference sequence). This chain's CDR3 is CSASISETQYF. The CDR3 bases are TGCAGTGCTAGTATATCGGAGACCCAGTACTTC.

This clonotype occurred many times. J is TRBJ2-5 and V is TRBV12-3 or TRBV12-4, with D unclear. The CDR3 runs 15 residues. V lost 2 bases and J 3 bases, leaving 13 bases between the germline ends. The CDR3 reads CASSLLFTVEETQYF. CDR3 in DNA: TGTGCCAGCAGTTTACTCTTCACCGTAGAAGAGACCCAGTACTTC.

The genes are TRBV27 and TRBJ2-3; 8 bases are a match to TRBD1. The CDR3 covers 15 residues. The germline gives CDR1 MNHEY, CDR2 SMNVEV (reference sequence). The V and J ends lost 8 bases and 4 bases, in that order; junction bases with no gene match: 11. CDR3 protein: CASVPQGASADTQYF. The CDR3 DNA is TGTGCCAGCGTCCCGCAGGGGGCCAGCGCAGATACGCAGTATTTT.

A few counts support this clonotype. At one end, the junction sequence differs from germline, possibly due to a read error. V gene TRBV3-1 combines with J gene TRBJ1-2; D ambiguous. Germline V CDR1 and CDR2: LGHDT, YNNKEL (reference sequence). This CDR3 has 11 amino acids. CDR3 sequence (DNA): TGTGCCAGCAGCCAAGGAGGCGGGTTTAGCTTC. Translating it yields CASSQGGGFSF.